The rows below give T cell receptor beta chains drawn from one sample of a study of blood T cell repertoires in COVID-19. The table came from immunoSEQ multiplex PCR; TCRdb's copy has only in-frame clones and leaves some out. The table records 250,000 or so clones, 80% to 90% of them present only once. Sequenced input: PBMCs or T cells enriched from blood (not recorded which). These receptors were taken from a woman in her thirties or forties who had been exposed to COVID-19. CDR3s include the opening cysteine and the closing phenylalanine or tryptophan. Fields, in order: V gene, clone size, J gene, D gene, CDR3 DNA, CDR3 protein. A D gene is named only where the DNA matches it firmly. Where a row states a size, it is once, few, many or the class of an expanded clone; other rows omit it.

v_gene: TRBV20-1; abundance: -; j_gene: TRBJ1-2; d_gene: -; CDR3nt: TGCAGTGCAACCAGTGGCTACACCTTC; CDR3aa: CSATSGYTF
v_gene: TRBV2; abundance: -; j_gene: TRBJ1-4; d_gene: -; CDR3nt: TGTGCCAGCGCAGAGACAGCGTTTCATGAAAAACTGTTTTTT; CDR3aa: CASAETAFHEKLFF
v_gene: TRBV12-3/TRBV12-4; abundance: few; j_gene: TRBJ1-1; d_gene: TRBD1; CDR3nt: TGTGCCAGCAGGGGACAGGGGGTTACTGAAGCTTTCTTT; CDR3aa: CASRGQGVTEAFF
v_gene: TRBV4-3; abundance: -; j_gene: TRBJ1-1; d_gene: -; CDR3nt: TGCGCCAGCAGCGAGGGATCATCGGGGAACACTGAAGCTTTCTTT; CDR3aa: CASSEGSSGNTEAFF
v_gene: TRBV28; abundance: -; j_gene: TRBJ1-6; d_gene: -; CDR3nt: TGTGCCAGCACCAGGGGCAATTCACCCCTCCACTTT; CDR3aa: CASTRGNSPLHF
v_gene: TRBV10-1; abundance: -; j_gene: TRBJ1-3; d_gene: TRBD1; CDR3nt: TGCGCCAGCAGTGAGGGACAGGGGGCTCCTTCTGGAAACACCATATATTTT; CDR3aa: CASSEGQGAPSGNTIYF
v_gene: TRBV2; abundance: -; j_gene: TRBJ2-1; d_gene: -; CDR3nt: TGTGCCAGCAGTGAAGCTTTCGGCGGGGCCGGCTACAATGAGCAGTTCTTC; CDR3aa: CASSEAFGGAGYNEQFF
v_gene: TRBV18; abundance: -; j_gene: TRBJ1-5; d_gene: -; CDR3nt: TGTGCCAGCTCACCATTCGGGGGAACGCGTACCAACAATCAGCCCCAGCATTTT; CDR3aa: CASSPFGGTRTNNQPQHF
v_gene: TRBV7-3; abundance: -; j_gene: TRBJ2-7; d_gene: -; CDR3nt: TGTGCCAGCAGCTTTCGTGATAGCGGTTTCGACGAGCAGTACTTC; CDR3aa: CASSFRDSGFDEQYF
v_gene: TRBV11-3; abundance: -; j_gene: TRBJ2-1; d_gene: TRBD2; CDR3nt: TGTGCCAGCAGCTTAGAGGGGTCGGGACTAGGGGCTGGCAGGCAGTTCTTC; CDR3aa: CASSLEGSGLGAGRQFF
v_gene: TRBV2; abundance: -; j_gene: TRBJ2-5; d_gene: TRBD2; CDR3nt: TGTGCCAGCAATGAGATAGCGGGTAACCAAGAGACCCAGTACTTC; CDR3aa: CASNEIAGNQETQYF
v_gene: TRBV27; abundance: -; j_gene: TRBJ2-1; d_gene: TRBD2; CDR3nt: TGTGCCAGCAGCCTGGGGACTAGCGGGTACAATGAGCAGTTCTTC; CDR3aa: CASSLGTSGYNEQFF
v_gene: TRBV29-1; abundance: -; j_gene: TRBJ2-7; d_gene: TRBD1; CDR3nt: TGCAGCGGAAAACAGGGGAACGAGCAGTACTTC; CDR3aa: CSGKQGNEQYF
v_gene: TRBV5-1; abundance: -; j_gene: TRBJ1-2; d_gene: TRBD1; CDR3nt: TGCACCAGCAGCCGGGACAGGGCCTCCGGCTACACCTTC; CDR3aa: CTSSRDRASGYTF
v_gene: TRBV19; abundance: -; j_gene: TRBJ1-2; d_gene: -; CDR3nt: TGTGCCAGTAGCCCCAGGAGGGCCTATGGCTACACCTTC; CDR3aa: CASSPRRAYGYTF
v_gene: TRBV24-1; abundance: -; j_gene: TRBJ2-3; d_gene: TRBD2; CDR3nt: TGTGCCACCAGTGAGGCACTAGCGGGGAAGGATACGCAGTATTTT; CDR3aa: CATSEALAGKDTQYF
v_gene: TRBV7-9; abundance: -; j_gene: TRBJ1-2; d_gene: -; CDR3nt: TGTGCCAGCAGCTCTGCTCGGGGATCCGAACTACCCGACTATGGCTACACCTTC; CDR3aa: CASSSARGSELPDYGYTF
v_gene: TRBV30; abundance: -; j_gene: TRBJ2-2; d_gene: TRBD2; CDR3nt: TGTGCCCGGGAGGGGTACACCGGGGAGCTGTTTTTT; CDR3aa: CAREGYTGELFF